This T cell receptor (beta chain) came from a study of blood T cell repertoires in COVID-19. About the study: Samples came from the United States, Italy and Spain, spanning acute and convalescent COVID-19. T cells, B-cell-depleted T cells, or PBMCs provided the cDNA or gDNA that served as material.

In the study's own analysis: How many nucleated cells were present was estimated from reference gene primer amplification. Profiled with immunoSEQ multiplex PCR; TCRdb holds only in-frame clones, not every one. The DNA was the basis for D and trimming; V, J and clone size are from that table. The sample consists of approximately 120,000 clones, about 83% of them appearing once. Germline CDR1 and CDR2: MDHEN and SYDVKM. The junction had 12 bases not matched to a gene; V was cut back by 6 bases and J by 5 bases. This CDR3 region has 15 residues. Sequencing input: peripheral blood. This TCR was recovered from a human donor in a cohort sampled during active COVID-19. The V call is TRBV28, the J call TRBJ2-5, with 7 bases fitting TRBD2. CDR3 nucleotides: TGTGCCAGCAGCCCCTCGGGGGGTGCGGTGGAGACCCAGTACTTC. This translates into CASSPSGGAVETQYF.